This T cell receptor (beta chain) was sequenced during a study of T cell clones after liver transplantation. Study context: Subjects received no induction therapy and standard immunosuppression until randomization at 12-24 months post-transplant. Study-level findings and limits: A larger donor-reactive than third-party decline suggested partial antigen-specific deletion.

Details on this clone: What it recognizes is unknown.

This table comes from immunoSEQ multiplex PCR, and its TCRdb copy is limited to in-frame clones, with some not included. The table shows approximately 100,000 clones, with about 81% occurring only once. V lost 3 bases, J lost 0 bases, and 5 bases stayed unmatched. Per germline, CDR1 SGHTA and CDR2 FQGTGA. The CDR3 is 16 amino acids. The material sequenced was CD4+ T cells from blood, taken approximately 50 months after liver transplant. The source of this sequence is a human patient who received a liver transplant. The T cells may partly be graft donor cells. This chain links TRBV7-3 with TRBJ1-3; 7 bases align to TRBD1. This chain's CDR3 is CASSLLGGLSGNTIYF. The CDR3 coding sequence is TGTGCCAGCAGCTTGCTAGGGGGCCTCTCTGGAAACACCATATATTTT.